This record concerns one T cell receptor beta chain sequence. Its antigen is unidentified. Per germline, CDR1 DFQATT and CDR2 SNEGSKA (reference sequence). This CDR3 region has 14 residues. V lost 5 bases and J lost 2; bases outside the gene matches: 6. This entry is derived from a study of T-cell memory formation after mild COVID-19. Overall study results and limits: Contracting clones from day 15 to 85 had balanced CD4/CD8; later expanders favoured CD4+. Day 37-peaking second-wave clones had unconfirmed SARS-CoV-2 specificity. For contracting clones, CD4+ ones sat mainly in CM and EM, CD8+ in EMRA.

From 5'RACE with constant-segment primers came TCR alpha and TCR beta cDNA libraries that carried sample barcodes and UMIs. TCRdb fed the 5' RACE reads into MiXCR, producing one record per CDR3 protein. The repertoire has 120,000 or so distinct CDR3 sequences, 15% to 20% of them found once; the top ten carry approximately 14%. The sample comprised PBMCs or a T cell subset sorted from them (not recorded which). The TCR sequence derives from an adult woman who had mild COVID-19 (a few samples of this study predate the infection). Cell type and time point are not known. The chain has TRBV20-1 and TRBJ2-7; 10 nucleotides align to TRBD2. Here the CDR3 DNA reads TGCAGTGCTGCCGGGACTAGCGAACCCTACGAGCAGTACTTC. As protein: CSAAGTSEPYEQYF.